This is a list of T cell receptor beta chains from one sample in a study of shared clonotypes between healthy human individuals. Assay: immunoSEQ multiplex PCR; the TCRdb copy retains only in-frame clones and omits some. The sample has just over 2,000,000 clones, about 95% seen once. The source material was naive CD8+ T cells sorted from blood. All receptors derive from a man between 18 and 35 years old in good health. CDR3s include the opening cysteine and the closing phenylalanine or tryptophan. D genes are given only for firm matches. Rows give clone size only sometimes, using once, few, many, or a class for an expanded clone.

d_call: TRBD2
j_call: TRBJ2-1
clone_size: NA
v_call: TRBV5-1
cdr3_nt: TGCGCCAGCAGCTTAAGCGGGGCCCACAATGAGCAGTTCTTC
cdr3_aa: CASSLSGAHNEQFF

d_call: NA
j_call: TRBJ1-4
clone_size: NA
v_call: TRBV13
cdr3_nt: TGTGCCAGCAGCCATGAACAGGATCGAAAACTGTTTTTT
cdr3_aa: CASSHEQDRKLFF

d_call: TRBD2
j_call: TRBJ2-3
clone_size: NA
v_call: TRBV7-9
cdr3_nt: TGTGCCAGCAGCACAGCTAGCGGGAGCACAGATACGCAGTATTTT
cdr3_aa: CASSTASGSTDTQYF

d_call: TRBD1
j_call: TRBJ2-2
clone_size: NA
v_call: TRBV10-2
cdr3_nt: TGCGCCAGCAGTGAGAGGACAGGGGCCGGGGAGCTGTTTTTT
cdr3_aa: CASSERTGAGELFF

d_call: TRBD1
j_call: TRBJ1-5
clone_size: NA
v_call: TRBV6-1
cdr3_nt: TGTGCCAGCAGTGAATTGGAGGGACAGGGCTATCAGCCCCAGCATTTT
cdr3_aa: CASSELEGQGYQPQHF

d_call: NA
j_call: TRBJ2-7
clone_size: NA
v_call: TRBV6-6
cdr3_nt: TGTGCCAGCAGTTACTCGGTTGACCGCCCTTCCTACGAGCAGTACTTC
cdr3_aa: CASSYSVDRPSYEQYF

d_call: NA
j_call: TRBJ2-4
clone_size: NA
v_call: TRBV11-2
cdr3_nt: TGTGCCAGCAGCTTTGGGCTAGAGGACATTCAGTACTTC
cdr3_aa: CASSFGLEDIQYF

d_call: TRBD1
j_call: TRBJ1-1
clone_size: NA
v_call: TRBV5-1
cdr3_nt: TGCGCCAGCAGCCCCAGGGGGCAGGGCACTGAAGCTTTCTTT
cdr3_aa: CASSPRGQGTEAFF

d_call: TRBD1
j_call: TRBJ2-5
clone_size: NA
v_call: TRBV27
cdr3_nt: TGTGCCAGCAGTCCCCATACAGGGGATAAAATGACCCAGTACTTC
cdr3_aa: CASSPHTGDKMTQYF

d_call: TRBD2
j_call: TRBJ2-3
clone_size: NA
v_call: TRBV5-6
cdr3_nt: TGTGCCAGCAGCTTGTCTCCTAGCGGGAGTGTCACAGATACGCAGTATTTT
cdr3_aa: CASSLSPSGSVTDTQYF

d_call: NA
j_call: TRBJ1-5
clone_size: once
v_call: TRBV7-9
cdr3_nt: TGTGCCAGCAGCTTGACTAGTCAGCCCCAGCATTTT
cdr3_aa: CASSLTSQPQHF

d_call: TRBD1
j_call: TRBJ2-7
clone_size: NA
v_call: TRBV5-1
cdr3_nt: TGCGCCACCTCTAAGACAGGGGCGTACGAGCAGTACTTC
cdr3_aa: CATSKTGAYEQYF

d_call: TRBD1
j_call: TRBJ2-7
clone_size: NA
v_call: TRBV4-1
cdr3_nt: TGCGCCAGCAGCCCCGGGACAGGGAACAACGAGCAGTACTTC
cdr3_aa: CASSPGTGNNEQYF

d_call: NA
j_call: TRBJ2-1
clone_size: NA
v_call: TRBV13
cdr3_nt: TGTGCCAGCAGCGAGGGACATCGAAATGAGCAGTTCTTC
cdr3_aa: CASSEGHRNEQFF

d_call: NA
j_call: TRBJ2-5
clone_size: once
v_call: TRBV10-2
cdr3_nt: TGCGCCAGCAGTGAGAGTAGCAGTGGGGTCCAAGAGACCCAGTACTTC
cdr3_aa: CASSESSSGVQETQYF

d_call: NA
j_call: TRBJ1-2
clone_size: NA
v_call: TRBV15
cdr3_nt: TGTGCCACCAGCAGTGCCCGACACGGGTATGGCTACACCTTC
cdr3_aa: CATSSARHGYGYTF

d_call: NA
j_call: TRBJ2-5
clone_size: NA
v_call: TRBV11-2
cdr3_nt: TGTGCCAGCAGCCAAACCCGGGGCAGCCAAGAGACCCAGTACTTC
cdr3_aa: CASSQTRGSQETQYF

d_call: NA
j_call: TRBJ1-1
clone_size: once
v_call: TRBV27
cdr3_nt: TGTGCCAGCAGTTTACAGGCCTGGAACACTGAAGCTTTCTTT
cdr3_aa: CASSLQAWNTEAFF

d_call: NA
j_call: TRBJ2-7
clone_size: NA
v_call: TRBV29-1
cdr3_nt: TGCAGCGTTGTCGGACCGTACTCCTACGAGCAGTACTTC
cdr3_aa: CSVVGPYSYEQYF

d_call: TRBD1
j_call: TRBJ1-2
clone_size: NA
v_call: TRBV6-1
cdr3_nt: TGTGCCGGCAGTCCTACAGGGGGCGATGGCTACACCTTC
cdr3_aa: CAGSPTGGDGYTF

d_call: TRBD2
j_call: TRBJ2-1
clone_size: once
v_call: TRBV2
cdr3_nt: TGTGCCAGCAGTGTCCCTAGCGGGAGGGCCATCGGCAATGAGCAGTTCTTC
cdr3_aa: CASSVPSGRAIGNEQFF

d_call: TRBD2
j_call: TRBJ2-3
clone_size: NA
v_call: TRBV10-3
cdr3_nt: TGTGCCATCAGTGAGTCGAGACTAGCGGGAGACACAGATACGCAGTATTTT
cdr3_aa: CAISESRLAGDTDTQYF

d_call: NA
j_call: TRBJ2-2
clone_size: NA
v_call: TRBV6-6
cdr3_nt: TGTGCCAGCATCCATGGACCTGGCGCCGGGGAGCTGTTTTTT
cdr3_aa: CASIHGPGAGELFF

d_call: TRBD2
j_call: TRBJ2-7
clone_size: NA
v_call: TRBV2
cdr3_nt: TGTGCCAGCAGTTACGTCCGGGACTACTCCTACGAGCAGTACTTC
cdr3_aa: CASSYVRDYSYEQYF

d_call: TRBD1
j_call: TRBJ1-1
clone_size: NA
v_call: TRBV6-5
cdr3_nt: TGTGCCAGCAGTTACTCGGTCCCCGGGACAGGGGGTGGAGCTTTCTTT
cdr3_aa: CASSYSVPGTGGGAFF

d_call: NA
j_call: TRBJ1-3
clone_size: NA
v_call: TRBV6-1
cdr3_nt: TGTGCCAGCAGTGAAGGAACCGGGGGAAACACCATATATTTT
cdr3_aa: CASSEGTGGNTIYF

d_call: NA
j_call: TRBJ2-2
clone_size: many
v_call: TRBV29-1
cdr3_nt: TGCAGCGTTGATATGGACGGCCGAGGGGAGCTGTTTTTT
cdr3_aa: CSVDMDGRGELFF

d_call: NA
j_call: TRBJ2-7
clone_size: NA
v_call: TRBV5-8
cdr3_nt: TGTGCCAGCAGCTTGTCCGGGGAGACAGGAGCCTACGAGCAGTACTTC
cdr3_aa: CASSLSGETGAYEQYF

d_call: TRBD1
j_call: TRBJ2-2
clone_size: NA
v_call: TRBV5-1
cdr3_nt: TGCGCCAGCAGCTTTAGAGGGACAGGGCCCCTCACCGGGGAGCTGTTTTTT
cdr3_aa: CASSFRGTGPLTGELFF

d_call: NA
j_call: TRBJ2-5
clone_size: NA
v_call: TRBV18
cdr3_nt: TGTGCCAGCTCAGACAGCCAAGAGACCCAGTACTTC
cdr3_aa: CASSDSQETQYF

d_call: NA
j_call: TRBJ2-2
clone_size: once
v_call: TRBV6-1
cdr3_nt: TGTGCCAGCAGTGAATTTACAGCCGGGGAGCTGTTTTTT
cdr3_aa: CASSEFTAGELFF